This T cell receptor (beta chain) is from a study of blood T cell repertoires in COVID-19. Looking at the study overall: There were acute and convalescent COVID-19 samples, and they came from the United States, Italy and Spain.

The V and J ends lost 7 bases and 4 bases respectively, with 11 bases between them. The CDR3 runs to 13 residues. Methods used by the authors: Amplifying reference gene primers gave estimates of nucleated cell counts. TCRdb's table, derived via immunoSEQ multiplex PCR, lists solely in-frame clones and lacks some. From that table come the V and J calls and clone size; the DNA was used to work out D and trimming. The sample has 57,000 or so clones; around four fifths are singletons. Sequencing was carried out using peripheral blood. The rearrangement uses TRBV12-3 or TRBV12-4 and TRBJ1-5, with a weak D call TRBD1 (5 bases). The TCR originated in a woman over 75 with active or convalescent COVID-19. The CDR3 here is CASKTGANQPQHF. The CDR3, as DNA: TGTGCCAGCAAAACAGGAGCAAATCAGCCCCAGCATTTT.